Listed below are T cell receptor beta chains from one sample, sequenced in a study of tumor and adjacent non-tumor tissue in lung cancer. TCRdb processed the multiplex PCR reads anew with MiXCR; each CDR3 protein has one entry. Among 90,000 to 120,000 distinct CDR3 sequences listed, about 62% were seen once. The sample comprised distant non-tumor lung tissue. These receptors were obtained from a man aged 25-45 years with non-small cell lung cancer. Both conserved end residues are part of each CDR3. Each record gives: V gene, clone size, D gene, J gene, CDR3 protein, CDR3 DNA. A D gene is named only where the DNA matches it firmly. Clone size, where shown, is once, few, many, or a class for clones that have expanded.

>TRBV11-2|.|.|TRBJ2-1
CANGLQRESYNEQFF
TGTGCCAACGGCTTACAAAGAGAGTCCTACAATGAGCAGTTCTTC
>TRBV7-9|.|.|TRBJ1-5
CAISSGGSHQPQHF
TGTGCCATCAGCTCGGGGGGCAGCCATCAGCCCCAGCATTTT
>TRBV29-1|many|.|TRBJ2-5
CSVEETQYF
TGCAGCGTTGAAGAGACCCAGTACTTC
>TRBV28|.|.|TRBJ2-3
CASSSQEGGAPDTQYF
TGTGCCAGCAGTTCCCAGGAGGGGGGGGCCCCAGATACGCAGTATTTT
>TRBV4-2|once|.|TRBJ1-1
CVSSQSSIGTEAFF
TGTGTCAGCAGCCAATCATCGATCGGAACTGAAGCTTTTTTT
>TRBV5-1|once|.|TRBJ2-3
CASSPFSRSTDTQYF
TGCGCCAGCAGCCCTTTCAGCCGCAGCACAGATACGCAGTATTTT
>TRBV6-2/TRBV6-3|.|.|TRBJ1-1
CASSYVSDTGAFF
TGTGCCAGCAGCTACGTGTCGGACACTGGAGCTTTCTTT
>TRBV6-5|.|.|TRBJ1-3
CASSYSSAGPDGYTIYF
TGTGCCAGCAGTTACAGTAGTGCGGGGCCCGATGGATACACCATATATTTT
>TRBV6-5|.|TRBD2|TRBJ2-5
CDSSYFSSGGRKTQYF
TGTGACAGCAGTTACTTCAGTAGCGGGGGTAGAAAGACCCAGTACTTC
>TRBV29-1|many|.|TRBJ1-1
CSVAGWNTEAFF
TGCAGCGTTGCAGGATGGAACACTGAAGCTTTCTTT
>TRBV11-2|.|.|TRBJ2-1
CASSLGGVEESSYNEQFF
TGTGCCAGCAGCTTAGGCGGCGTGGAGGAGAGCTCCTACAATGAGCAGTTCTTC
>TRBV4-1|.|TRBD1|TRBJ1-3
CASSQLTGGSGNAIYF
TGCGCCAGCAGCCAACTAACAGGGGGCTCGGGAAACGCCATATATTTT
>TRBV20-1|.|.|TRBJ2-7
CSTRGPRGVQEYF
TGCAGTACTAGAGGACCCAGAGGTGTCCAGGAGTACTTC
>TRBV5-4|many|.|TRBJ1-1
CASRQEKQGAEAFF
TGTGCCAGCAGACAAGAGAAACAGGGCGCTGAAGCTTTCTTT
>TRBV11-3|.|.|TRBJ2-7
CASSQTERYF
TGTGCCAGCAGCCAGACAGAACGGTACTTC
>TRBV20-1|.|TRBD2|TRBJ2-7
CSGRLAGAWEQCF
TGCAGTGGAAGACTAGCGGGAGCATGGGAGCAGTGCTTC
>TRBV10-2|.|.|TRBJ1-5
CTSSEGSDSYQPQHF
TGCACCAGCAGTGAAGGCAGTGATAGCTATCAGCCCCAGCATTTT
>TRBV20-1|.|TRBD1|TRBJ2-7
CRMDRSMRGGEQYF
TGCAGGATGGACAGGAGCATGAGGGGTGGCGAGCAGTACTTC
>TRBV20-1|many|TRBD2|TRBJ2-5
CSARHSGGLQETQYF
TGCAGTGCTAGACACAGCGGGGGGCTACAAGAGACCCAGTACTTC
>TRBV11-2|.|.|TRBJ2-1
CASSSGYEQFF
TGTGCCAGCAGCTCCGGGTATGAGCAGTTCTTC
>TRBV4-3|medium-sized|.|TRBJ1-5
CASSQDWRTPNQPQHF
TGCGCCAGCAGCCAAGATTGGAGGACACCCAATCAGCCCCAGCATTTT
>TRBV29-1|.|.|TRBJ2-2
CSVMEITTGELFF
TGCAGCGTTATGGAGATCACTACCGGGGAGCTGTTTTTT
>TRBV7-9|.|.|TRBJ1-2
CASRPGQRFGYTF
TGTGCCAGCAGGCCGGGACAACGGTTTGGCTACACCTTC
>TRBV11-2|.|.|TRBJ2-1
CASSLRPLGGGSYNEQLF
TGTGCCAGCAGCTTACGCCCCCTTGGCGGCGGCTCCTACAATGAGCAGCTCTTC
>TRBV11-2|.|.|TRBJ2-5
CAGSLYQVTQYF
TGTGCCGGCAGCTTATACCAAGTGACCCAGTACTTC
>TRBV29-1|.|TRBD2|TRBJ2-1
CSVVAGVSSYNEQFF
TGCAGCGTTGTTGCGGGGGTGAGCTCCTATAATGAGCAGTTCTTC
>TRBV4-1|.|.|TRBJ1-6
CASSQEGRSDSPSHF
TGCGCCAGCAGCCAAGAGGGAAGGTCAGATTCACCCTCCCACTTT
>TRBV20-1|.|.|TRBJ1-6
CSTRGAPGSPLHF
TGCAGTACCAGGGGCGCCCCGGGTTCACCCCTCCACTTT
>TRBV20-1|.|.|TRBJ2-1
CSALEGGGTSDIQFF
TGCAGTGCTCTAGAGGGAGGGGGGACATCAGACATTCAGTTCTTC
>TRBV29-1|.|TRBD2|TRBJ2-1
CSVDRGLAGVEQFF
TGCAGCGTTGACCGTGGACTAGCGGGAGTTGAGCAGTTCTTC
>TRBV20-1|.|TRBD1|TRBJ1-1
CSATDRDHPWNAEAFF
TGCAGCGCCACCGACAGGGACCACCCCTGGAACGCTGAAGCTTTCTTT
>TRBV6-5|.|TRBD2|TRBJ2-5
CDSSWDGEGTQYF
TGTGACAGCAGTTGGGACGGGGAGGGGACCCAGTACTTT
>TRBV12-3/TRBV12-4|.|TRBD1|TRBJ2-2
CAGSLQGQVLAGELIF
TGTGCCGGCAGTCTACAGGGGCAGGTGTTGGCCGGGGAGCTGATTTTT
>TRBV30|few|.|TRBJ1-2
CAWSVQAYGYTF
TGTGCCTGGAGTGTACAAGCTTATGGCTACACCTTC
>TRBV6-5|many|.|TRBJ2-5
CASSYMRGQETQYF
TGTGCCAGCAGTTATATGCGGGGCCAAGAGACCCAGTACTTC
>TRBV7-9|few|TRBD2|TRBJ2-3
CASSLAGTSGKKTDTQYF
TGTGCCAGCAGCTTGGCGGGGACTAGCGGGAAAAAGACAGATACGCAGTATTTT
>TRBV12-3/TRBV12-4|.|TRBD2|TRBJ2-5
CVSRQTSEETQYF
TGTGTCAGCAGGCAGACTAGCGAAGAGACCCAGTACTTC
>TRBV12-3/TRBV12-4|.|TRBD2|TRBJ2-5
CASSPGPAGVVRETQYF
TGTGCCAGCAGTCCCGGTCCAGCGGGAGTCGTTAGAGAGACCCAGTACTTC
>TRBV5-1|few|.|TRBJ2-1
CASSLFRADEQFF
TGCGCCAGCAGCTTGTTCAGGGCGGATGAGCAGTTCTTC
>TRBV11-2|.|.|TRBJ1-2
CASSLVSINYGYTF
TGTGCCAGCAGCTTAGTTTCTATTAACTATGGCTATACCTTC
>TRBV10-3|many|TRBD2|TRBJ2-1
CAISLRGGNEQFF
TGTGCCATCAGTTTACGGGGGGGCAATGAGCAGTTCTTC
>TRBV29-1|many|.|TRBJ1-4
CSVEDGGSGEKLFF
TGCAGCGTTGAAGATGGAGGGAGCGGCGAAAAACTGTTTTTT
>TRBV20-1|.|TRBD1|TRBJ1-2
CTARDSGTGVNYGYTF
TGCACTGCTAGAGACTCCGGGACAGGGGTCAACTATGGCTACACCTTC
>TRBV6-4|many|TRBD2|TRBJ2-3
CASSERGGTDTQYF
TGTGCCAGCAGTGAGCGGGGGGGCACAGATACGCAGTATTTT
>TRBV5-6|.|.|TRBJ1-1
CASKWRNTEAFF
TGCGCCAGTAAGTGGAGGAACACTGAAGCTTTCTTT
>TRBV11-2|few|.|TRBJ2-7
CASSFSKRHEQYF
TGTGCCAGCAGCTTTAGTAAACGGCACGAGCAGTACTTC
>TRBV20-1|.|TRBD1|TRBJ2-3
CSTRQGGDQPQYF
TGCAGTACTAGACAGGGTGGAGATCAGCCCCAGTATTTT
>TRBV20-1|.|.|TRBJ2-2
CSAQGLGTWELFF
TGCAGTGCTCAGGGTCTTGGGACCTGGGAACTGTTTTTT
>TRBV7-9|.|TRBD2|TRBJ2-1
CASSSGTSCYRDEQFF
TGTGCCAGCAGCTCCGGGACTAGCTGTTATCGGGATGAGCAGTTCTTC
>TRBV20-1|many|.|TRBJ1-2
CSARPGHYGYTF
TGCAGTGCTAGACCGGGTCACTATGGCTACACCTTC
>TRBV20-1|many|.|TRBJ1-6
CSAPGRGALHF
TGCAGTGCACCGGGCCGTGGGGCCCTCCACTTT
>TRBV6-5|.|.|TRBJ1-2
CASSYSTYNYGYTF
TGTGCCAGCAGTTACTCGACGTATAACTATGGCTATACCTTC
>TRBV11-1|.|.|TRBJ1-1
CTSSWTDVSTEAFF
TGTACCAGCAGCTGGACAGATGTGAGCACTGAAGCTTTCTTT
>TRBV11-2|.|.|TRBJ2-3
CACNYLDTQYF
TGTGCCTGCAACTACTTAGATACGCAGTATTTT
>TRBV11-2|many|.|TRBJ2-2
CASSLALSGEEHRGAVF
TGTGCCAGCAGCTTAGCGCTTTCGGGGGAGGAACACCGGGGAGCTGTTTTT